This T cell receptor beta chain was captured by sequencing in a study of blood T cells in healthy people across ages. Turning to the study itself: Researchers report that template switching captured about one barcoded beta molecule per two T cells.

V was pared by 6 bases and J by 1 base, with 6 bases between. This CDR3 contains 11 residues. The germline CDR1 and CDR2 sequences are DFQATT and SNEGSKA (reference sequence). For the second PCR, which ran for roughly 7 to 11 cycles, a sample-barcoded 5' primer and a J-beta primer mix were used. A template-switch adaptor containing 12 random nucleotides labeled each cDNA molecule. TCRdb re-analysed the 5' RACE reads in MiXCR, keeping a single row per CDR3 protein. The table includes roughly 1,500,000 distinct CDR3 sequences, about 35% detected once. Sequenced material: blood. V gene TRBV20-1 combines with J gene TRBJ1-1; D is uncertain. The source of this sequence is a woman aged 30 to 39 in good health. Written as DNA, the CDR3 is TGCAGTGCACCCGAGAACACTGAAGCTTTCTTT. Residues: CSAPENTEAFF.